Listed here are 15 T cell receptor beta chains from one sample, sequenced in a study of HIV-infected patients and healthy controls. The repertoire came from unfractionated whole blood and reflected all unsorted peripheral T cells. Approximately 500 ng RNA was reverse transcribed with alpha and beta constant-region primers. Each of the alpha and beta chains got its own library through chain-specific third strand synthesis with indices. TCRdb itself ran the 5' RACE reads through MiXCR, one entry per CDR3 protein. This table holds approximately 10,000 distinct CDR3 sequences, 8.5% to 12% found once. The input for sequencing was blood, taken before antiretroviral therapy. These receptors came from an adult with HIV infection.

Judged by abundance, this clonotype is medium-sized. For the CDR3, the DNA is TGTGCCTGGAGTTTAACCACAGGGAACACTGAAGCTTTCTTT. This codes for CAWSLTTGNTEAFF. The chain couples TRBV30 to TRBJ1-1; maybe TRBD1 (5 bases). Germline CDR1 reads GTSNPN; CDR2 reads SVGIG (reference sequence). CDR3 size: 14 residues. Trimming took off 2 bases at V and 1 base at J, with 11 bases between the two ends.

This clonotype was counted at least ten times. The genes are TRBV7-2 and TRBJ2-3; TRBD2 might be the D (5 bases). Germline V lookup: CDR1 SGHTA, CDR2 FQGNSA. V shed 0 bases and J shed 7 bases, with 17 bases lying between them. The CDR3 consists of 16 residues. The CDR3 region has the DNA TGTGCCAGCAGCTTAGCCCTAGCTGCCCCCGCAAATACGCAGTATTTT. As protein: CASSLALAAPANTQYF.

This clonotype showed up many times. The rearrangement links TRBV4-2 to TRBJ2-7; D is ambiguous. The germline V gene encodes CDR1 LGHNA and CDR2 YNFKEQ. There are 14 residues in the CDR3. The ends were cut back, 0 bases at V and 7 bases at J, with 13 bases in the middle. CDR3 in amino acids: CASSQDKKLQEQYF. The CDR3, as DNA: TGTGCCAGCAGCCAAGATAAAAAACTCCAAGAGCAGTACTTC.

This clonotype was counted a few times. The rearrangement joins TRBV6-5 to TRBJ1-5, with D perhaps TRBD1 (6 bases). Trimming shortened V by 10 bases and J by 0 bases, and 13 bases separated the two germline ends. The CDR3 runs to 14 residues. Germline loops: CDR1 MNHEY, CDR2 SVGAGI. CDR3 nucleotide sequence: TGTGCCACCAGGGACACTTATAGCAATCAGCCCCAGCATTTT. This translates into CATRDTYSNQPQHF.

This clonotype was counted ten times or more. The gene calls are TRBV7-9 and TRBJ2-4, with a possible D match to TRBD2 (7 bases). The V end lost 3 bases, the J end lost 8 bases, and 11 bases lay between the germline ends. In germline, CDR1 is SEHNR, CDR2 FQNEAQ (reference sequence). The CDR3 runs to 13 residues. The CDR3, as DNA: TGTGCCAGCAGCTTTCAGGGGAGGGACATTCAGTACTTC. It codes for CASSFQGRDIQYF. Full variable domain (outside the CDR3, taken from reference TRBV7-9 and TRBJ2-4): DTGVSQNPRHKITKRGQNVTFRCDPISEHNRLYWYRQTLGQGPEFLTYFQNEAQLEKSRLLSDRFSAERPKGSFSTLEIQRTEQGDSAMYLCASSFQGRDIQYFGAGTRLSVL.

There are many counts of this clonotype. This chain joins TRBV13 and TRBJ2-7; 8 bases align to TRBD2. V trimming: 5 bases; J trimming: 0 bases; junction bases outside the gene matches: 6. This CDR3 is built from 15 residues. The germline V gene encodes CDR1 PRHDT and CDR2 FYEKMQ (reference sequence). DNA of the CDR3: TGTGCCAGCAGCCAGGCTAGCGGGTCCTCCTACGAGCAGTACTTC. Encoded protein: CASSQASGSSYEQYF.

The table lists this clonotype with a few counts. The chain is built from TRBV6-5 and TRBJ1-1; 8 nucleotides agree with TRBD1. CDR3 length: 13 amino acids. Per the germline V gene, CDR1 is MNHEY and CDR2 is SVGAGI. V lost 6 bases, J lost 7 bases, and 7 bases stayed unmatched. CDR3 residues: CASSRNGQGEAFF. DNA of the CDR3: TGTGCCAGCAGCCGAAATGGACAGGGTGAAGCTTTCTTT.

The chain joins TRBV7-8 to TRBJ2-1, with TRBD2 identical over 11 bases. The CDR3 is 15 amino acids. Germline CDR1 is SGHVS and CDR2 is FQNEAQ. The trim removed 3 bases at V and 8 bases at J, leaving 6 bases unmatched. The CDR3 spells CASSLPLAGVYEQFF. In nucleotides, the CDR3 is TGTGCCAGCAGCTTGCCACTAGCGGGAGTATATGAGCAGTTCTTC.

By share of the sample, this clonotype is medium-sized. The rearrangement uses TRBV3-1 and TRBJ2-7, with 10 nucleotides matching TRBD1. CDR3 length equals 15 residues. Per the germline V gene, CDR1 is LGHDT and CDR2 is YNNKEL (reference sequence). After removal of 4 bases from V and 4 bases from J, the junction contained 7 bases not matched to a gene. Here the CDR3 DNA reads TGTGCCAGCAGCCGCCCCGGACAGGGGGTTTACGAGCAGTACTTC. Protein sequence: CASSRPGQGVYEQYF.

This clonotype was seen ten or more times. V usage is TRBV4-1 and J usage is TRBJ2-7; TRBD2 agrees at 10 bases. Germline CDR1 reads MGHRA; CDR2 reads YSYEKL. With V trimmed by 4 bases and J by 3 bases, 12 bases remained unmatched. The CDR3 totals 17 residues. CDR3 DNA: TGCGCCAGCAGCCCCACGATCAGCGGGAGGGATTTCTACGAGCAGTACTTC. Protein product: CASSPTISGRDFYEQYF.

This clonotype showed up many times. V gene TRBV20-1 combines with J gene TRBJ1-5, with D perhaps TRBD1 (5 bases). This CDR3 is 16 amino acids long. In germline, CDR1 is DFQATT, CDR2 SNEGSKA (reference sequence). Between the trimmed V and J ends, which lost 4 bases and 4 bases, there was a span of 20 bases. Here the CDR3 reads CSATDSVRVANQPQHF. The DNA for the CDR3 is TGCAGTGCTACTGACTCGGTCAGGGTAGCAAATCAGCCCCAGCATTTT.

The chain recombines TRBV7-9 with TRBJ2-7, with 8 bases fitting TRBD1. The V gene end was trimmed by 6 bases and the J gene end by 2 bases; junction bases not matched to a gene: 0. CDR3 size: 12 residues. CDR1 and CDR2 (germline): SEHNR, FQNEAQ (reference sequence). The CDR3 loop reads CASRQGAYEQYF. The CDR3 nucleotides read TGTGCCAGCAGACAGGGGGCCTACGAGCAGTACTTC.

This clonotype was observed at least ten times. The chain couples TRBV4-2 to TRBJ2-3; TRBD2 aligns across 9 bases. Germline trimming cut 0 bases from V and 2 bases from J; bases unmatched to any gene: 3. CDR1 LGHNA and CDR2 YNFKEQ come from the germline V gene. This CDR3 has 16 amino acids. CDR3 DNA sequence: TGTGCCAGCAGCCAAGATCGCGGGGGGGCCACAGATACGCAGTATTTT. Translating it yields CASSQDRGGATDTQYF.

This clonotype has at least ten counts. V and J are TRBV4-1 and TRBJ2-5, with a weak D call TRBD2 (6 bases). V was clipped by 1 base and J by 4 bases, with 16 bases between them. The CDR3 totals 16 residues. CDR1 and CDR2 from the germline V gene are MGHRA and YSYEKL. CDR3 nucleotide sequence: TGCGCCAGCAGCCAAGTGTTCCAGGGACTTCCAGAGACCCAGTACTTC. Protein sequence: CASSQVFQGLPETQYF.

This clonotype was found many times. CDR3 nucleotide sequence: TGTGCCAGTAGTATCGCCGGGACAGGGGGAGCGGGGCAGTACTTC. Residues: CASSIAGTGGAGQYF. The V and J genes are TRBV19 and TRBJ2-7; 11 bases agree with TRBD1. The CDR3 sequence is 15 residues long. Germline assignment: CDR1 LNHDA and CDR2 SQIVND (reference sequence). J was trimmed by 9 bases and V by 3 bases; bases with no gene match: 10.